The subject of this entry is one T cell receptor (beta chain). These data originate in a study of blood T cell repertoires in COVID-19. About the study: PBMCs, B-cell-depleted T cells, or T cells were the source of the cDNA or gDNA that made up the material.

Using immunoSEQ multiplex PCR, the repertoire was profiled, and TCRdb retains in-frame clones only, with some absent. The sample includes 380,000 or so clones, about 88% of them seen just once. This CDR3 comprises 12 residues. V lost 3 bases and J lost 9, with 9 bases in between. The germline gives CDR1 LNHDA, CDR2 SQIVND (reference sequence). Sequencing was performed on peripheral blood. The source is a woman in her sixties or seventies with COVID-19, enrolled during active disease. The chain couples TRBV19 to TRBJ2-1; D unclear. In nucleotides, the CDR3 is TGTGCCAGTAGTATTCAGAGGTCTGAGCAGTTCTTC. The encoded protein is CASSIQRSEQFF.